This T cell receptor (beta chain) was sequenced during a study of OX40 agonist ivuxolimab in advanced cancers. Looking at the study overall: There were three patients with partial responses, one having hepatocellular carcinoma and two cutaneous melanoma.

Blood got drawn at baseline, again on cycle 4 day 1, and then on cycle 7 day 1. After removal of 5 bases from V and 7 bases from J, the junction contained 11 bases not matched to a gene. The germline V gene has CDR1 SGHVS and CDR2 FQNEAQ. The length of the CDR3 is 15 residues. The assay was immunoSEQ multiplex PCR, and TCRdb's table has in-frame clones only and misses some. The data show around 56,000 clones, under 85% seen once. The sample in question was CD4+ or CD8+ T cells sorted from blood, obtained in a trial of the OX40 agonist ivuxolimab. The V gene is TRBV7-8, the J gene TRBJ2-7, with 10 bases matching TRBD2. The sequence came from an adult with an advanced solid tumor such as melanoma, head and neck, liver or kidney cancer. This chain's CDR3 is CASSPGLAESGEQYF. CDR3 nucleotides: TGTGCCAGCAGCCCCGGACTAGCGGAATCGGGGGAGCAGTACTTC. The full variable domain, with the rest looked up from reference TRBV7-8 and TRBJ2-7, is GAGVSQSPRYKVAKRGQDVALRCDPISGHVSLFWYQQALGQGPEFLTYFQNEAQLDKSGLPSDRFFAERPEGSVSTLKIQRTQQEDSAVYLCASSPGLAESGEQYFGPGTRLTVT.